This entry is about one T cell receptor (beta chain). TCRdb's copy holds only in-frame clones and misses some; the assay was immunoSEQ multiplex PCR. The data show 5,600 or so clones, 55% to 65% seen once. This sample was taken from a study of preoperative IRX-2 immunotherapy in early breast cancer. Treatment: preoperative locoregional IRX-2 cytokine immunotherapy. This phase Ib study tested locoregional IRX-2 cytokine immunotherapy given before surgery. CDR1 and CDR2 from the germline V gene are MNHGY and SAAAGT. The J segment lost 0 bases and the V segment lost 10 bases, leaving 9 bases of the junction unmatched. The CDR3 sequence is 15 residues long.

The sequenced sample was tumor tissue, obtained before IRX-2 immunotherapy. This sequence was found in a human donor with breast cancer. The V gene is TRBV6-8, the J gene TRBJ2-3, with 8 bases fitting TRBD2. CDR3: CATKREGTSTDTQYF. Written as DNA, the CDR3 is TGTGCCACAAAACGGGAGGGAACTAGCACAGATACGCAGTATTTT.